Sequencing of this TCR beta chain was carried out in a study of response to subunit inactivated influenza vaccine (dated by TCRdb to the late 2010s). With regard to the full study: To follow how T cells responded to a trivalent subunit inactivated influenza vaccine, the researchers relied on deep quantitative profiling of the T cell receptor repertoire.

General study outcomes and caveats: The authors proposed that each seasonal influenza vaccination may bring in only a limited number of new T cells.

Details on this clonotype: The clone's antigen remains unknown. Base quality data are lacking; no much larger clone is found one base away.

V lost 0 bases and J lost 6 bases; the stretch between them is 17 bases long. The germline V gene gives CDR1 as LGHNA and CDR2 as YSLEER. The CDR3 numbers 16 residues from cysteine through phenylalanine. Just CDR3 DNA is preserved here, 48 bases in frame from base 1. Library preparation employed RT-PCR. The run used an Illumina HiSeq 2500. Clones were called with MiXCR by TCRdb after fastp trimmed the public reads at Q25, and only in-frame beta chains were retained. Identical CDR3 proteins give one entry, which carries the most common genes and DNA. In this sample the table shows about 780,000 distinct CDR3 sequences, approximately 17% of which occur a single time. The ten largest clones take up approximately 10% of the sample.

The sequence was collected from a man in his forties or fifties who received an inactivated influenza vaccine. Donor details come from another sample of the same person, matched by shared clones. Rearrangement joined TRBV4-3 to TRBJ1-2; the D segment could be TRBD1, given 5 matching bases. The sample in question was PBMCs from blood, obtained around 5 days after vaccination. The CDR3 protein sequence reads: CASSQDAETKGDGYTF. The DNA reads as follows: TGCGCCAGCAGCCAAGATGCAGAGACGAAAGGGGATGGCTACACCTTC.